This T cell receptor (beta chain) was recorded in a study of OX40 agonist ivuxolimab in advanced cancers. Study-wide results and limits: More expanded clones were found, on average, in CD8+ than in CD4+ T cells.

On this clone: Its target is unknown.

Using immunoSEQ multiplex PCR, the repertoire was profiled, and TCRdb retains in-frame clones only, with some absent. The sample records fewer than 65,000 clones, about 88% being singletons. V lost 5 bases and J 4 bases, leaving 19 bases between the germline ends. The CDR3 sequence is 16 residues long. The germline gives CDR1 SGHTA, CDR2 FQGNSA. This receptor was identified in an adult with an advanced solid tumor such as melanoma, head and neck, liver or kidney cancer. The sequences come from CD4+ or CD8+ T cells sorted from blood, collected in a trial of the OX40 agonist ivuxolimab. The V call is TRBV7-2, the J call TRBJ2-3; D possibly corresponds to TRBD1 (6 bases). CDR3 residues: CASSHRAGVRADTQYF. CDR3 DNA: TGTGCCAGCAGCCACCGAGCAGGGGTCCGAGCAGATACGCAGTATTTT.